These 8 T cell receptor beta chains were sequenced from one sample in a study of T cell responses to AZD1222 COVID-19 vaccine. Produced via immunoSEQ multiplex PCR; TCRdb's table is partial and in-frame only. The sample shows 100,000 to 150,000 clones, about 89% of them seen only once. Specimen: peripheral blood, collected on day 0 of AZD1222 vaccination. The receptor source for this set is an adult in good health.

The rearrangement joins TRBV27 to TRBJ1-2, with a weak D call TRBD1 (5 bases). The V gene's germline CDR1 is MNHEY and CDR2 SMNVEV (reference sequence). Trimming stripped 2 bases from V and 6 bases from J, with 13 bases between. CDR3 length: 14 residues. The CDR3 reads CASSLGVGGDGYTF. In nucleotides, the CDR3 is TGTGCCAGCAGTTTAGGGGTGGGGGGGGATGGCTACACCTTC.

The V gene is TRBV29-1, the J gene TRBJ1-1; D might be TRBD1 (5 bases). CDR1 is SQVTM and CDR2 is ANQGSEA in the germline V gene. This CDR3 spans 14 amino acids. Deletions cut 2 bases from V and 0 bases from J, with 10 bases between. In nucleotides, the CDR3 is TGCAGCGTTGAAAGGTGGGGGGTGAACACTGAAGCTTTCTTT. Translating it yields CSVERWGVNTEAFF.

This sequence joins TRBV7-2 and TRBJ2-1; TRBD2 matches at 15 bases. The CDR3 extends over 14 amino acids. Trimming at V came to 1 base and at J to 16 bases, leaving 5 bases not matched to a gene. CDR1 and CDR2 (germline): SGHTA, FQGNSA. CDR3: CASSLGTSGGAEFF. CDR3 coding DNA: TGTGCCAGCAGCTTAGGGACTAGCGGGGGGGCGGAATTCTTC.

The chain couples TRBV27 to TRBJ2-7; 7 bases line up with TRBD1. This CDR3 comprises 14 residues. V trimming: 3 bases; J trimming: 2 bases; junction bases outside the gene matches: 4. The germline V gene has CDR1 MNHEY and CDR2 SMNVEV (reference sequence). The CDR3 spells CASSFRQGPYEQYF. In nucleotides, the CDR3 is TGTGCCAGCAGTTTTAGACAGGGACCCTACGAGCAGTACTTC.

The genes are TRBV7-3 and TRBJ2-5; 7 bases agree with TRBD1. The germline V gene encodes CDR1 SGHTA and CDR2 FQGTGA. V shed 2 bases, J shed 1 base, and the junction held 7 bases outside the gene matches. This CDR3 comprises 16 residues. The CDR3 loop is CASSLGPQGVQETQYF. The CDR3 DNA follows: TGTGCCAGCAGCTTAGGGCCCCAGGGGGTCCAAGAGACCCAGTACTTC.

The chain is built from TRBV3-1 (or the pseudogene TRBV3-2) and TRBJ2-3; unclear D gene. Between the trimmed V and J ends, which lost 7 bases and 2 bases, there was a span of 10 bases. The germline CDR1 and CDR2 sequences are LGHDT and YNNKEL (reference sequence). This CDR3 is built from 13 residues. The CDR3 DNA follows: TGTGCCAGCAAGGGCTACACCACAGATACGCAGTATTTT. This gives the protein CASKGYTTDTQYF.

The chain links TRBV19 to TRBJ1-1, with 9 bases lining up with TRBD1. The CDR3 is 15 residues long. Trimming took 5 bases from V and 0 from J; bases not matched to a gene: 4. From germline, CDR1 is LNHDA and CDR2 SQIVND (reference sequence). The CDR3 nucleotides are TGTGCCAGTAGTCCTCGGACAGGGGTGAACACTGAAGCTTTCTTT. Translation gives CASSPRTGVNTEAFF.

The rearrangement links TRBV4-2 to TRBJ1-6, with 7 bases that match TRBD1. This CDR3 is built from 15 residues. The J segment lost 7 bases and the V segment lost 4 bases, leaving 7 bases of the junction unmatched. CDR1 is LGHNA and CDR2 is YNFKEQ in the germline V gene. The CDR3 coding sequence is TGTGCCAGCAGCCTGTCCGGGACAGCAAATTCACCCCTCCACTTT. It is translated as CASSLSGTANSPLHF.